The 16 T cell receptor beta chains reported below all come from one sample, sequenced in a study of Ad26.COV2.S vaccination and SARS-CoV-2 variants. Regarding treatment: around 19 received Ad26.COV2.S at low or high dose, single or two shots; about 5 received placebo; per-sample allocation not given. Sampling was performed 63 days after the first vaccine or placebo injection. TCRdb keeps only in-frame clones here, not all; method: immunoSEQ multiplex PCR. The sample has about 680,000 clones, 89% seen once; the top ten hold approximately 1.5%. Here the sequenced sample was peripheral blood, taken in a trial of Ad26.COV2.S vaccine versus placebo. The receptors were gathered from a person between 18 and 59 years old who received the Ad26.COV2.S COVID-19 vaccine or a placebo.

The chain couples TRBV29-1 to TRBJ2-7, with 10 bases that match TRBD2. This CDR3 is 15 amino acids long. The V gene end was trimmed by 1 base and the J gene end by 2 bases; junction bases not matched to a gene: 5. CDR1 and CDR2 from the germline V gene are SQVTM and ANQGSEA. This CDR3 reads CSVEGLAGETYEQYF. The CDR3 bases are TGCAGCGTTGAAGGCCTAGCGGGAGAAACCTACGAGCAGTACTTC.

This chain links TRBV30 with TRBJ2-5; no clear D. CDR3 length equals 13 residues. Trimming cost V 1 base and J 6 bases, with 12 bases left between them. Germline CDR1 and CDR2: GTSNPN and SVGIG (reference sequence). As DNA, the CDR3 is TGTGCCTGGAGTGAGGGTCCTCAGCAGACCCAGTACTTC. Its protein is CAWSEGPQQTQYF.

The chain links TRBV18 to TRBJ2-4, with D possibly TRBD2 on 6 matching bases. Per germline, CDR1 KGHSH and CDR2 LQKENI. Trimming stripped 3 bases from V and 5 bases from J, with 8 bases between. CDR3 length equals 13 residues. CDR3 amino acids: CASSPSGENIQYF. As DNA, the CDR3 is TGTGCCAGCTCACCGTCGGGGGAAAACATTCAGTACTTC.

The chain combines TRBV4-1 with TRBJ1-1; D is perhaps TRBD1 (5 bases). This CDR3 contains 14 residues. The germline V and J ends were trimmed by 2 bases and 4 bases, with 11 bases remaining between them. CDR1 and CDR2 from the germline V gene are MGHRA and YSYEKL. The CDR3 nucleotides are TGCGCCAGCAGCCAACGAGGTGGGGGCACTGAAGCTTTCTTT. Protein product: CASSQRGGGTEAFF.

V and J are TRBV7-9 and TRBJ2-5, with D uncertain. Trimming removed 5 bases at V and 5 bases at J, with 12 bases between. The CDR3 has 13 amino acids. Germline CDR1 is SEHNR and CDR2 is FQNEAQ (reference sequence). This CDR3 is CASSHRPFETQYF. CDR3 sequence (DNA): TGTGCCAGCAGCCATAGACCTTTCGAGACCCAGTACTTC.

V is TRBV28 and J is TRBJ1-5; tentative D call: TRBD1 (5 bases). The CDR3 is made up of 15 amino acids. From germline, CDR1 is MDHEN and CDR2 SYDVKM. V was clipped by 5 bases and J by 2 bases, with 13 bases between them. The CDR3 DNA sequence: TGTGCCAGCAGTAGGAGGGGCTCCGGCAATCAGCCCCAGCATTTT. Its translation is CASSRRGSGNQPQHF. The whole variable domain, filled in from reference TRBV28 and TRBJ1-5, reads DVKVTQSSRYLVKRTGEKVFLECVQDMDHENMFWYRQDPGLGLRLIYFSYDVKMKEKGDIPEGYSVSREKKERFSLILESASTNQTSMYLCASSRRGSGNQPQHFGDGTRLSIL.

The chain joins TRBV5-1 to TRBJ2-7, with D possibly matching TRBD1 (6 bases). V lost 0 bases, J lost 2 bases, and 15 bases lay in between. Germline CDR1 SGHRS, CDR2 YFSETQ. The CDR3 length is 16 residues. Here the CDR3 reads CASSLGIRGTPYEQYF. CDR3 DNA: TGCGCCAGCAGCTTGGGAATCAGGGGCACCCCCTACGAGCAGTACTTC.

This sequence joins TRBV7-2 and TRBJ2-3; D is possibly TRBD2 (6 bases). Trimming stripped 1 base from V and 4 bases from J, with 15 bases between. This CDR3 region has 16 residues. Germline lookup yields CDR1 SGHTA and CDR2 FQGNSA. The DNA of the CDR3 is TGTGCCAGCAGCTTAGATTGGGACTGGAGGGCAGATACGCAGTATTTT. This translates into CASSLDWDWRADTQYF. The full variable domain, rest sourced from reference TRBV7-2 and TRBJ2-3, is GAGVSQSPSNKVTEKGKDVELRCDPISGHTALYWYRQSLGQGLEFLIYFQGNSAPDKSGLPSDRFSAERTGGSVSTLTIQRTQQEDSAVYLCASSLDWDWRADTQYFGPGTRLTVL.

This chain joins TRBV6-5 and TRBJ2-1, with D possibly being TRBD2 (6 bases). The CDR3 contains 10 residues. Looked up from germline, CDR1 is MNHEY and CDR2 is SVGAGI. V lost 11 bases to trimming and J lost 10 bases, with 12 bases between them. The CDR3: CAGPSAEQFF. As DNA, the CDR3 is TGTGCCGGACCTAGCGCCGAGCAGTTCTTC.

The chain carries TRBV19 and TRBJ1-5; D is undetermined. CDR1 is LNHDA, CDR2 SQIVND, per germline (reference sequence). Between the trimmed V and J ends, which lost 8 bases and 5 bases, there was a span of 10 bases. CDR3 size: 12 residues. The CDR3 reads CASSLQDQPQHF. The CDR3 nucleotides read TGTGCCAGTTCGCTCCAGGATCAGCCCCAGCATTTT. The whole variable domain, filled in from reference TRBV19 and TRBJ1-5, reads DGGITQSPKYLFRKEGQNVTLSCEQNLNHDAMYWYRQDPGQGLRLIYYSQIVNDFQKGDIAEGYSVSREKKESFPLTVTSAQKNPTAFYLCASSLQDQPQHFGDGTRLSIL.

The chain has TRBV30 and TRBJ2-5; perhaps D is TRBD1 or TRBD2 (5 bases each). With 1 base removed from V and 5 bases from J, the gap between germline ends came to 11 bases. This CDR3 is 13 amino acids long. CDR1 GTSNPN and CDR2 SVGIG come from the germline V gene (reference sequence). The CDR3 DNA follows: TGTGCCTGGAGTGGGGGGACCGGGGAGACCCAGTACTTC. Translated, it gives CAWSGGTGETQYF.

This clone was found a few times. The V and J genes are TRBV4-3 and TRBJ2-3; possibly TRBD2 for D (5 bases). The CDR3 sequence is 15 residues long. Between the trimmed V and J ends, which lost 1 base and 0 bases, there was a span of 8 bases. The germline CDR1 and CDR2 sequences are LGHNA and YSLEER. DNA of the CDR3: TGCGCCAGCAGCCAAGCGAGGGTTAGCACAGATACGCAGTATTTT. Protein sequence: CASSQARVSTDTQYF.

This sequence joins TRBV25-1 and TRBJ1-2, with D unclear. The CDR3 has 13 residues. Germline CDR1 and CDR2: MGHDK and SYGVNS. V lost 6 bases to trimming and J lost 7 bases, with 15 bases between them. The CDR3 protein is CASSHTERSGYTF. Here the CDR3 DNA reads TGTGCCAGCAGCCATACAGAGAGGAGTGGCTACACCTTC.

CDR3 amino acids: CASSPVGTAGFSGTEAFF. The DNA of the CDR3 is TGCGCCAGCAGCCCCGTTGGGACAGCTGGGTTTAGCGGCACTGAAGCTTTCTTT. The rearrangement joins TRBV5-1 to TRBJ1-1; 7 bases map to TRBD1. Germline V lookup: CDR1 SGHRS, CDR2 YFSETQ. The ends lost 4 bases at V and 4 bases at J; junction bases unmatched: 19. CDR3 size: 18 residues. The whole variable domain, remainder taken from reference TRBV5-1 and TRBJ1-1, is KAGVTQTPRYLIKTRGQQVTLSCSPISGHRSVSWYQQTPGQGLQFLFEYFSETQRNKGNFPGRFSGRQFSNSRSEMNVSTLELGDSALYLCASSPVGTAGFSGTEAFFGQGTRLTVV.

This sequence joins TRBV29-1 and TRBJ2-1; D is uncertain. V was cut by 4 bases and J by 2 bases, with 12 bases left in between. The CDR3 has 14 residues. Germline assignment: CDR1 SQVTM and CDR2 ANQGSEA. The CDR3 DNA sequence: TGCAGCGTTGCCGACCGAGGAACCTACAATGAGCAGTTCTTC. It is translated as CSVADRGTYNEQFF.

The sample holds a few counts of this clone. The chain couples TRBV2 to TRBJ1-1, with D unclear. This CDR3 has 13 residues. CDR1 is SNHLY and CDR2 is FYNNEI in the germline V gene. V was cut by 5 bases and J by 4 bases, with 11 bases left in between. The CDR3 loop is CASSQEGGTEAFF. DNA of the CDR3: TGTGCCAGCAGTCAAGAGGGTGGCACTGAAGCTTTCTTT.